Reported below is one TCR beta chain. No antigen is known for it. No much larger clone is present one base from it, and per-base qualities are unavailable. The data were taken from a study of CD4 T cells in relation to SARS-CoV-2 and coronaviruses (TCRdb year 2021). The study in broad terms: In the ViraFEST assay, PBMCs were grown with antigen for around ten days, and TCR beta CDR3s were then sequenced to identify antigen-specific clonal expansions. An HIV-1 Nef peptide pool or a culture without peptide was used as the negative reference condition. Shared crossreactive spike epitopes were mapped to their HLA restriction using patient-derived lymphoblastoid cell lines. At the level of individual TCR clonotypes, the study measured memory CD4+ T cell crossreactivity between SARS-CoV-2 spike protein and common cold coronavirus spike proteins. The Adaptive Biotechnologies TCR-sequencing kit was used for samples from a few pre-COVID donors and for the naive versus memory experiments, whereas the other data were Illumina-based. For other donors in the study, expansion assays were sequenced with a different, Illumina-based TCR-beta assay.

The method behind the library was the immunoSEQ multiplex PCR assay. The published analysis was carried out like this. Preprocessing removed nonproductive sequences and CDR3s not starting with C, not ending with F or W, or shorter than 7 amino acids. Antigen-specific clonotypes were called with the MANAFEST web app on the basis of expansion relative to the reference and to other culture wells. A clone was considered positive if the clone showed significant expansion compared with the reference culture in 2 of 3 replicate wells at an FDR below 0.05. Positive clones also required significant expansion versus all other tandem wells and an odds ratio above 5. Pairwise Levenshtein distance, computed with the stringdist R package after three terminal residues were trimmed from each end, was used as the measure of CDR3 homology. As stored in TCRdb, this immuneACCESS dataset retains in-frame rearrangements with V and J assigned. A fraction of the clones does not appear; measured against another copy, unresolved V genes explain less than half of the discrepancy, and the remainder lacks a known reason. Clone size and the V and J calls come from that table; the DNA yielded D and trimming. The sample records about 29,000 clones, roughly 80% of which are singletons. 20% to 25% of the sample comes from the top ten.

CD4+ T cells from unexposed donors were collected before the COVID-19 pandemic (2011-2018). The EasySep CD4+ T cell isolation kit was used to isolate CD4+ T cells once the cultures had run for roughly 9 days. As cell numbers permitted, CD4+ T cells from unexposed donors were tested for reactivity to SARS-CoV-2 S and N and to four common cold coronavirus spike pools. Roughly 1.9 million PBMCs per well were cultured in IMDM with about 5.5% human AB serum and around 10 IU/ml IL-2. Half of the culture medium was replaced with fresh IL-2-containing medium on days 3 and 7. In general, every peptide culture condition was set up in three replicate wells. Leukapheresis product for the unexposed donors was bought commercially. Ficoll-Paque PLUS gradient centrifugation was used to isolate PBMCs from either whole blood or leukapheresis product. PBMCs were either cryopreserved at -140°C or used fresh in the expansion assay. The QIAamp Micro DNA Kit was used to extract genomic DNA from the CD4+ T cells.

Its CDR3 holds 11 amino acids, cysteine through phenylalanine. Left in the record is the CDR3 DNA by itself, 33 bases read in frame from the first base. CDR1 and CDR2, per the germline V gene (reference sequence), are DFQATT and SNEGSKA. The junction shows trimming of 6 bases on V and 6 bases on J, plus 12 bases between the germline ends. Study-wide findings and limitations: Memory CD4+ clonotypes crossrecognizing SARS-CoV-2 and at least one common cold coronavirus spike were found in approximately 60% of donors. The study was constrained by small numbers of patients and of tested TCRs. Pre-pandemic and post-infection samples were not both contributed by any donor, so tracing of the source of pre-existing responses was limited. Because the crossreactivity analysis focused on spike protein, crossreactivity against other viral proteins was not assessed. Compared with monoreactive clones, crossreactive clones had significantly weaker SARS-CoV-2-driven expansion, a result consistent with antigenic imprinting.

The material sequenced was CD4+ T cells from PBMCs, cultured in vitro. The rearranged chain carries TRBV20-1 and TRBJ2-7, with TRBD1 perhaps the D gene, on 6 matching bases. This sequence was found in a human donor in good health. The CDR3 region has the sequence CSALDRLEQYF. The DNA reads as follows: TGCAGTGCCCTGGACAGACTCGAGCAGTACTTC.